The 21 T cell receptor beta chains below were found in one sample sequenced in a study of T cells in women clearing cervical HPV infection. Sequenced by immunoSEQ multiplex PCR; TCRdb stores in-frame clones only, minus some. The sample table includes more than 15,000 clones. Sequencing was done on a sample of blood buffy coat. These receptors were taken from a woman aged 18 to 69 with a cervical HPV16 infection that either progressed to CIN3+ or cleared (not recorded which).

In regard to this clone: The read ends 3 residues shy of where the CDR3 ends; the end is completed using the germline J gene. The V gene is TRBV20-1, the J gene TRBJ2-7, with TRBD1 as a possible D gene (6 bases). Germline CDR1 is DFQATT and CDR2 is SNEGSKA (reference sequence). The V gene lost 0 bases and the J gene lost 5 bases, with 17 bases spanning the gap. The CDR3 spans 15 residues. Incomplete CDR3 DNA: TGCAGTGCTAGAGAGGGACGGACAGCCTGGGACGAG. Protein sequence: CSAREGRTAWDE. The entire CDR3 protein is CSAREGRTAWDEQYF.

As concerns this clone: The CDR3 goes on 3 residues after the read ends, and that part is filled in from the germline J gene. V gene TRBV30 combines with J gene TRBJ2-2, with 11 positions matching TRBD2. Germline trimming cut 5 bases from V and 0 bases from J; bases unmatched to any gene: 11. The CDR3 length is 18 residues. Germline V gene lookup returns CDR1 GTSNPN and CDR2 SVGIG (reference sequence). The CDR3 sequence is CAWPRSTSGIPNTGELFF. The sequenced CDR3 bases are TGTGCCTGGCCCAGATCGACTAGCGGGATTCCGAACACCGGGGAG.

Of note for this clone: The missing CDR3 end, 3 residues past where the read stops, is filled in from the germline J gene. The chain has TRBV3-1 (or the pseudogene TRBV3-2) and TRBJ2-7; 8 bases fit TRBD2. V dropped 3 bases and J dropped 2; count of bases not matched to a gene: 3. Germline assignment: CDR1 LGHDT and CDR2 YNNKEL (reference sequence). This CDR3 has 14 amino acids. The CDR3 sequence: CASSHGTRAYEQYF. The DNA read from the CDR3 is TGTGCCAGCAGCCACGGGACTAGAGCCTACGAG.

In regard to this clone: The DNA ends 3 residues before the CDR3 does, and the rest of the CDR3 is filled in from the germline J gene. The chain is built from TRBV2 and TRBJ2-7; maybe TRBD2 (6 bases). V lost 6 bases and J 1 base, leaving 13 bases between the germline ends. The CDR3 has 14 residues. Germline V gene sequence: CDR1 SNHLY, CDR2 FYNNEI. The chain's CDR3 is CASRVGGASYEQYF. Partial CDR3 DNA: TGTGCCAGCAGAGTCGGGGGTGCGTCCTACGAG.

As for this clone: With the read ending 3 residues before the CDR3 end, the germline J gene is used to fill in that end. The rearrangement links TRBV27 to TRBJ2-2, with 10 bases lining up with TRBD2. CDR3 length equals 15 residues. The germline V gene encodes CDR1 MNHEY and CDR2 SMNVEV (reference sequence). The V segment lost 5 bases and the J segment 3 bases; nucleotides outside the gene matches: 3. CDR3 region: CASSTSGVYTGELFF. The part of the CDR3 DNA that was read is TGTGCCAGCAGTACTAGCGGGGTATACACCGGGGAG.

Details on this clone: The read ends 3 residues early relative to the CDR3; the germline J gene fills the gap. The V call is TRBV2, the J call TRBJ1-2, with TRBD1 identical over 9 bases. Germline V gene lookup returns CDR1 SNHLY and CDR2 FYNNEI. The CDR3 extends over 12 amino acids. Here the CDR3 reads CASRGTGWGYTF. The sequenced CDR3 bases are TGTGCCAGCAGAGGGACAGGGTGGGGC.

CDR3 DNA (partial): TGTGCCAGCACTGATACGGCAGGGGAGGTGTATGGC. Translation: CASTDTAGEVYG. The CDR3, in full, reads CASTDTAGEVYGYTF. This rearrangement joins TRBV2 to TRBJ1-2; D might be TRBD1 (6 bases). The read ends 3 residues early relative to the CDR3; the germline J gene fills the gap. Trimming pared 7 bases from V and 5 bases from J, leaving 20 bases between. Germline V CDR1 and CDR2: SNHLY, FYNNEI. The CDR3 covers 15 residues.

In the case of this clone: The CDR3 end is not reached by the read, which stops 3 residues before it; the germline J gene fills it in. The V and J genes are TRBV19 and TRBJ2-7, with TRBD2 identical over 11 bases. Germline V CDR1 and CDR2: LNHDA, SQIVND (reference sequence). This CDR3 has 15 residues. Trimming removed 5 bases from V and 6 bases from J; junction bases left unmatched: 9. CDR3: CASSFLAGGNREQYF. The sequenced CDR3 bases are TGTGCCAGTAGTTTCCTAGCGGGAGGTAATCGCGAG. Variable domain in full (rest from reference TRBV19 and TRBJ2-7): DGGITQSPKYLFRKEGQNVTLSCEQNLNHDAMYWYRQDPGQGLRLIYYSQIVNDFQKGDIAEGYSVSREKKESFPLTVTSAQKNPTAFYLCASSFLAGGNREQYFGPGTRLTVT.

Regarding this clone: The read ends 3 residues shy of where the CDR3 ends; the end is completed using the germline J gene. This chain connects TRBV14 to TRBJ2-1; 7 nucleotides align to TRBD1. J was trimmed by 7 bases and V by 9 bases; bases with no gene match: 6. The CDR3 runs 12 residues. In germline, CDR1 is SGHDN, CDR2 FVKESK. CDR3 bases read: TGTGCCAGTCGACAGGGATGGAATGAG. Its translation: CASRQGWNE. The CDR3 in its entirety is CASRQGWNEQFF.

About this clone itself: The missing CDR3 end, 3 residues past where the read stops, is filled in from the germline J gene. This chain joins TRBV5-6 and TRBJ1-2; D is unclear. The CDR3 runs 12 residues. V was trimmed by 4 bases and J by 2 bases, leaving 6 bases between them. The germline V gene has CDR1 SGHDT and CDR2 YYEEEE. Here the CDR3 reads CASSDFNYGYTF. The sequenced part of the CDR3 DNA is TGTGCCAGCAGCGACTTCAACTATGGC.

As for this clone: The CDR3 end falls 3 residues outside the read, so it is completed with the germline J gene. V usage is TRBV7-9 and J usage is TRBJ1-1; no reliable D call. The germline gives CDR1 SEHNR, CDR2 FQNEAQ (reference sequence). Trimming cost V 2 bases and J 6 bases, with 10 bases left between them. CDR3 length: 13 amino acids. The DNA read from the CDR3 is TGTGCCAGCAGCTTAATGAGCGGCTCTGAA. This sequence encodes CASSLMSGSE. In full, the CDR3 reads CASSLMSGSEAFF.

To note about this clone: The read stops 3 residues short of the end of the CDR3; the missing end is completed from the germline J gene. The chain recombines TRBV18 with TRBJ2-7, with 7 bases lining up with TRBD1. The CDR3 runs to 13 residues. V lost 6 bases to trimming and J lost 4 bases; unmatched junction nucleotides: 6. Germline CDR1 and CDR2: KGHSH and LQKENI. The CDR3 here is CASSLRDRYEQYF. The part of the CDR3 DNA that was read is TGTGCCAGCTCCCTCCGGGACAGATACGAG.

Details on this clone: Read coverage stops 3 residues before the CDR3 terminus; the germline J gene supplies the remainder. The chain has TRBV6-4 and TRBJ1-2; D may be TRBD1 (6 bases). Germline CDR1 is MRHNA and CDR2 is SNTAGT. V shed 0 bases and J shed 7 bases, with 9 bases lying between them. The CDR3 is made up of 13 amino acids. CDR3: CASSDSTGGGYTF. Partial CDR3 DNA: TGTGCCAGCAGTGACTCGACAGGAGGTGGC.

The sequenced part of the CDR3 DNA is TGTGCCAGCAGTTACTCGCCGGGTCGG. Its protein product is CASSYSPGR. In full, the CDR3 reads CASSYSPGRLFF. This rearrangement joins TRBV6-2 or TRBV6-3 to TRBJ2-2; D is ambiguous. The read ends 3 residues early relative to the CDR3; the germline J gene fills the gap. CDR1 is MNHEY and CDR2 is SVGEGT in the germline V gene. CDR3 length: 12 residues.

Worth noting for this clone: The CDR3 is cut off 3 residues early in the read; its end comes from the germline J gene. The genes are TRBV29-1 and TRBJ2-5; possibly TRBD2 for D (9 bases). Germline V gives CDR1 SQVTM, CDR2 ANQGSEA. Trimming pared 7 bases from V and 2 bases from J, leaving 32 bases between. The CDR3 has 19 amino acids. Partial CDR3 DNA: TGCAGCGCTACCGGGACAGGAGAGGGAGGCGGGGGGGGGCAAGAGACC. It encodes CSATGTGEGGGGGQET. The complete CDR3 reads CSATGTGEGGGGGQETQYF.

Of note for this clone: Coverage ceases 3 residues before the CDR3 finishes, and the germline J gene fills in the end. The chain is built from TRBV28 and TRBJ2-2, with no clear D. Germline CDR1 MDHEN, CDR2 SYDVKM. V shed 2 bases and J shed 1 base, with 8 bases lying between them. This CDR3 has 15 amino acids. Here the CDR3 reads CASSLDWQNTGELFF. The sequenced part of the CDR3 DNA is TGTGCCAGCAGTTTAGACTGGCAGAACACCGGGGAG.

Comments on this clone: Read coverage stops 3 residues before the CDR3 terminus; the germline J gene supplies the remainder. The chain combines TRBV19 with TRBJ1-6; 9 bases align to TRBD1. The CDR3 totals 15 residues. In germline, CDR1 is LNHDA, CDR2 SQIVND (reference sequence). J lost 12 bases, V lost 4 bases, and 10 bases had no gene match. This CDR3 is CASSNTDRGLGPLHF. The CDR3 DNA, read in part, is TGTGCCAGTAGTAACACGGACAGGGGTCTCGGACCC.

As for this clone: Read sequence stops 3 residues before the CDR3 end, and the germline J gene provides the missing end. This chain joins TRBV6-1 and TRBJ1-2; D not resolved. This CDR3 comprises 13 residues. With 3 bases removed from V and 0 bases from J, the gap between germline ends came to 5 bases. Germline CDR1 and CDR2: MNHNS and SASEGT. The part of the CDR3 DNA that was read is TGTGCCAGCAGTGAGAGCACTAACTATGGC. It encodes CASSESTNYG. The entire CDR3 sequence reads CASSESTNYGYTF.

For this clone: The read halts 3 residues ahead of the CDR3 end, with the missing end drawn from the germline J gene. The J gene is TRBJ2-1, the V gene TRBV7-2; the D is unclear. Germline CDR1 and CDR2: SGHTA and FQGNSA. The CDR3 spans 12 residues. Trimming cost V 4 bases and J 9 bases, with 10 bases left between them. CDR3 DNA (partial): TGTGCCAGCAGCTCCGATGAGCGTGAG. This translates into CASSSDERE. The whole CDR3 reads CASSSDEREQFF. The full variable domain, completed using reference TRBV7-2 and TRBJ2-1, is GAGVSQSPSNKVTEKGKDVELRCDPISGHTALYWYRQSLGQGLEFLIYFQGNSAPDKSGLPSDRFSAERTGGSVSTLTIQRTQQEDSAVYLCASSSDEREQFFGPGTRLTVL.

With respect to this clone: The sequence runs out 3 residues before the end of the CDR3; the remainder is reconstructed from the germline J gene. The genes are TRBV18 and TRBJ1-1; D gene ambiguous. CDR3 length: 15 amino acids. Germline V gene sequence: CDR1 KGHSH, CDR2 LQKENI. Trimming stripped 6 bases from V and 0 bases from J, with 14 bases between. CDR3 DNA (partial): TGTGCCAGCTCGCCCGTCCCACAGCTGAACACTGAA. Amino acid sequence: CASSPVPQLNTE. The entire CDR3 protein reads CASSPVPQLNTEAFF.

CDR3 amino acids: CASSAPGLKSYEQYF. CDR3 DNA (partial): TGTGCCAGCAGCGCACCGGGACTCAAGAGCTACGAG. The chain links TRBV5-6 to TRBJ2-7; maybe TRBD2 (6 bases). The DNA ends 3 residues before the CDR3 does, and the rest of the CDR3 is filled in from the germline J gene. V dropped 4 bases and J dropped 3 bases, with 17 bases sitting between them. The CDR3 is made up of 15 amino acids. Looked up from germline, CDR1 is SGHDT and CDR2 is YYEEEE.